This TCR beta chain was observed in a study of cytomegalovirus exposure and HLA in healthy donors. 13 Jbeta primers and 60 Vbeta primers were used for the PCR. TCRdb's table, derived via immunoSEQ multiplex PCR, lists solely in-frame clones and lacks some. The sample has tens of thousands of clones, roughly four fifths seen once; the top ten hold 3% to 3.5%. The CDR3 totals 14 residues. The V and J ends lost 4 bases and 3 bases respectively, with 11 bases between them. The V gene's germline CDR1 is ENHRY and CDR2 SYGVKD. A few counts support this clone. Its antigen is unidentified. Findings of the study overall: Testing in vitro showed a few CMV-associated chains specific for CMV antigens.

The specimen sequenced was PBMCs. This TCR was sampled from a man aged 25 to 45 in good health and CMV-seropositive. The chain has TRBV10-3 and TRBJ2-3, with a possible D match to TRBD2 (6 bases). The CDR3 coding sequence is TGTGCCATCAGTGTGGGGGGATCAACAGATACGCAGTATTTT. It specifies CAISVGGSTDTQYF.